These 31 T cell receptor beta chains were sequenced from one sample in a study of blood T cell repertoires in COVID-19. Libraries were prepared by immunoSEQ multiplex PCR; TCRdb keeps only in-frame clonotypes and omits some of them. The data show 150,000 to 200,000 clones, just over 85% seen once. Sequenced: PBMCs or T cells enriched from blood (not recorded which). Every receptor here comes from a woman between 18 and 30 years old who had recovered from COVID-19.

The chain carries TRBV19 and TRBJ2-5, with D possibly matching TRBD2 (5 bases). Trimming stripped 9 bases from V and 6 bases from J, with 23 bases between. Germline assignment: CDR1 LNHDA and CDR2 SQIVND (reference sequence). The CDR3 length is 15 residues. CDR3 loop: CASSPRAGDRKTQYF. The CDR3 bases are TGTGCCAGCTCCCCTCGGGCCGGGGATAGGAAGACCCAGTACTTC.

The gene calls are TRBV29-1 and TRBJ2-7, with 7 bases aligning to TRBD2. The CDR3 is 12 residues long. Germline CDR1 SQVTM, CDR2 ANQGSEA. Unmatched junction bases numbered 4, after V lost 4 bases and J lost 4 bases. CDR3 residues: CSVVGGSYEQYF. The DNA of the CDR3 is TGCAGCGTTGTCGGCGGGAGTTACGAGCAGTACTTC.

The genes are TRBV6-1 and TRBJ1-5; 7 nucleotides line up with TRBD1. Per the germline V gene, CDR1 is MNHNS and CDR2 is SASEGT. Trimming removed 1 base from V and 7 bases from J; junction bases left unmatched: 7. The CDR3 is 15 residues long. The CDR3 DNA follows: TGTGCCAGCAGTGAAGTCCCCACAGGGGACCAGCCCCAGCATTTT. Protein: CASSEVPTGDQPQHF.

The chain employs TRBV28 and TRBJ1-1; 9 nucleotides line up with TRBD1. V dropped 7 bases and J dropped 5; count of bases not matched to a gene: 8. The CDR3 covers 14 residues. Germline V lookup: CDR1 MDHEN, CDR2 SYDVKM. CDR3 nucleotide sequence: TGTGCCAGCACCCTACAGGGGGCCGAGACTGAAGCTTTCTTT. Protein product: CASTLQGAETEAFF.

The chain employs TRBV7-9 and TRBJ2-2, with D maybe TRBD2 (6 bases). This CDR3 is built from 15 residues. V shed 2 bases and J shed 4 bases, with 11 bases lying between them. Germline V gives CDR1 SEHNR, CDR2 FQNEAQ (reference sequence). The CDR3 region has the DNA TGTGCCAGCAGCTTAAAAACTAGCTCCACCGGGGAGCTGTTTTTT. Translation: CASSLKTSSTGELFF.

The chain uses TRBV18 and TRBJ1-2; D gene uncertain. Germline CDR1 is KGHSH and CDR2 is LQKENI. The CDR3 covers 13 residues. Trimming pared 11 bases from V and 4 bases from J, leaving 17 bases between. CDR3 coding DNA: TGTGCCTCCGAGCTGGGCAGTGCCTATGGCTACACCTTC. Its protein is CASELGSAYGYTF.

The chain uses TRBV24-1 and TRBJ1-1; 8 bases are shared with TRBD1. Germline V gene data show CDR1 as KGHDR and CDR2 as SFDVKD. The CDR3 is made up of 12 amino acids. In DNA, the CDR3 is TGTGCTAGACAGGGGTGGAACACTGAAGCTTTCTTT. Amino acid sequence: CARQGWNTEAFF.

The gene calls are TRBV2 and TRBJ2-7; 9 bases are shared with TRBD2. CDR1 and CDR2 from the germline V gene are SNHLY and FYNNEI. The length of the CDR3 is 17 residues. Trimming cost V 3 bases and J 0 bases; bases outside gene matches: 9. The CDR3 nucleotides read TGTGCCAGCAGTGATCTGGGGGCTAGCGGGGCCTCCTACGAGCAGTACTTC. Amino acid sequence: CASSDLGASGASYEQYF. Based on the CDR3 plus reference TRBV2 and TRBJ2-7, the full variable domain is EPEVTQTPSHQVTQMGQEVILRCVPISNHLYFYWYRQILGQKVEFLVSFYNNEISEKSEIFDDQFSVERPDGSNFTLKIRSTKLEDSAMYFCASSDLGASGASYEQYFGPGTRLTVT.

The chain joins TRBV2 to TRBJ2-7; 16 bases align to TRBD2. Germline CDR1 is SNHLY and CDR2 is FYNNEI. The CDR3 spans 21 residues. Unmatched junction bases numbered 17, after V lost 6 bases and J lost 0 bases. The CDR3 nucleotides read TGTGCCAGCAGCGCCGTAATTTCGGGACTAGCGGGAGGGCCCAGCTCCTACGAGCAGTACTTC. The encoded protein is CASSAVISGLAGGPSSYEQYF.

The chain employs TRBV5-1 and TRBJ2-1; TRBD1 aligns across 10 bases. The CDR3 runs to 15 residues. Germline assignment: CDR1 SGHRS and CDR2 YFSETQ. Unmatched junction bases numbered 6, after V lost 0 bases and J lost 9 bases. Here the CDR3 reads CASSLGPGQGSEQFF. The CDR3 coding sequence is TGCGCCAGCAGCTTGGGACCGGGACAGGGGAGTGAGCAGTTCTTC.

This clone was observed once. The chain employs TRBV27 and TRBJ2-1, with 12 bases fitting TRBD2. Germline loops: CDR1 MNHEY, CDR2 SMNVEV (reference sequence). The CDR3 spans 17 residues. The V segment lost 5 bases and the J segment 4 bases; nucleotides outside the gene matches: 9. CDR3 DNA sequence: TGTGCCAGCAGTAACGATAAAACTAGCGGGAGGTACAATGAGCAGTTCTTC. Its translation is CASSNDKTSGRYNEQFF.

The chain uses TRBV5-1 and TRBJ2-2; TRBD1 agrees at 8 bases. From germline, CDR1 is SGHRS and CDR2 YFSETQ. This CDR3 region has 17 residues. The J segment lost 2 bases and the V segment lost 3 bases, leaving 9 bases of the junction unmatched. DNA of the CDR3: TGCGCCAGCAGCTCGCTAGGTCAGGGGGCTAACACCGGGGAGCTGTTTTTT. Encoded protein: CASSSLGQGANTGELFF.

This clone was seen just once. At one of its ends the junction is not consistent with the germline gene, which may arise from a read error. The V and J genes are TRBV27 and TRBJ1-2; 7 bases align to TRBD1. The germline V gene encodes CDR1 MNHEY and CDR2 SMNVEV (reference sequence). The CDR3 length is 10 residues. The CDR3 loop is CASNYPGQHF. The CDR3 DNA reads as TGTGCCAGCAACTACCCGGGACAGCACTTC.

The chain has TRBV10-3 and TRBJ2-2; TRBD1 aligns across 7 bases. The CDR3 runs 15 residues. Germline trimming cut 9 bases from V and 3 bases from J; bases unmatched to any gene: 10. Germline V CDR1 and CDR2: ENHRY, SYGVKD. As DNA, the CDR3 is TGTGCCATTAGCCCTTCGAGGGGGCACACCGGGGAGCTGTTTTTT. Translation gives CAISPSRGHTGELFF.

The chain combines TRBV10-1 with TRBJ2-3; 8 nucleotides agree with TRBD2. The CDR3 totals 15 residues. V gave up 3 bases and J gave up 1 base; unmatched junction bases: 3. The V gene's germline CDR1 is WNHNN and CDR2 SYGVQD (reference sequence). The CDR3 protein is CASSDPAGGTDTQYF. CDR3 in DNA: TGCGCCAGCAGTGACCCAGCGGGGGGCACAGATACGCAGTATTTT.

V is TRBV30 and J is TRBJ2-5, with D maybe TRBD2 (6 bases). This CDR3 is built from 15 residues. The V end was cut by 3 bases, the J end by 5 bases, with 19 bases between. Per the germline V gene, CDR1 is GTSNPN and CDR2 is SVGIG (reference sequence). This CDR3 is CAWRAGNRSPETQYF. The CDR3 DNA is TGTGCCTGGAGGGCGGGAAACAGGTCCCCGGAGACCCAGTACTTC.

The chain carries TRBV2 and TRBJ2-7, with 7 bases fitting TRBD2. The V and J ends lost 8 bases and 2 bases, in that order; junction bases with no gene match: 9. The CDR3 is made up of 14 amino acids. Germline V lookup: CDR1 SNHLY, CDR2 FYNNEI. This CDR3 reads CASDLADLTYEQYF. The DNA for the CDR3 is TGTGCCAGCGATCTAGCGGACTTAACCTACGAGCAGTACTTC.

This rearrangement joins TRBV10-3 to TRBJ2-1; 9 nucleotides match TRBD1. Per germline, CDR1 ENHRY and CDR2 SYGVKD. The CDR3 is 15 residues long. V was pared by 2 bases and J by 5 bases, with 4 bases of the junction left unmatched. This CDR3 reads CAISETGGAHNEQFF. The DNA for the CDR3 is TGTGCCATCAGTGAGACAGGGGGCGCGCACAATGAGCAGTTCTTC.

In its sample, this clone was seen once. The CDR3 protein is CASSQNLQTEAFF. CDR3 sequence (DNA): TGTGCCAGCAGCCAAAATCTTCAGACTGAAGCTTTCTTT. The gene calls are TRBV3-1 (or the pseudogene TRBV3-2) and TRBJ1-1, with D unclear. Per the germline V gene, CDR1 is LGHDT and CDR2 is YNNKEL (reference sequence). The length of the CDR3 is 13 residues. V was pared by 2 bases and J by 5 bases, with 9 bases between.

CDR3: CASSLSSSAGIGANVLTF. For the CDR3, the DNA is TGTGCCAGCAGTTTATCTTCGAGCGCGGGGATTGGGGCCAACGTCCTGACTTTC. The rearrangement links TRBV27 to TRBJ2-6; maybe TRBD2 (6 bases). Trimming stripped 0 bases from V and 3 bases from J, with 15 bases between. The germline CDR1 and CDR2 sequences are MNHEY and SMNVEV (reference sequence). The length of the CDR3 is 18 residues.

The chain combines TRBV28 with TRBJ2-1, with 9 bases identical to TRBD1. CDR3 length: 15 amino acids. The germline CDR1 and CDR2 sequences are MDHEN and SYDVKM. V lost 3 bases to trimming and J lost 1 base; unmatched junction nucleotides: 1. Here the CDR3 reads CASSFGQGSYNEQFF. The CDR3 coding sequence is TGTGCCAGCAGTTTCGGACAGGGGTCCTACAATGAGCAGTTCTTC.

The genes are TRBV18 and TRBJ2-2; D is possibly TRBD2 (6 bases). The CDR3 has 16 amino acids. The V end was cut by 0 bases, the J end by 0 bases, with 8 bases between. Looked up from germline, CDR1 is KGHSH and CDR2 is LQKENI. CDR3 residues: CASSPPAGTNTGELFF. Here the CDR3 DNA reads TGTGCCAGCTCACCACCCGCGGGGACGAACACCGGGGAGCTGTTTTTT.

The V gene is TRBV7-9, the J gene TRBJ1-2, with D unresolved. Between the trimmed V and J ends, which lost 2 bases and 8 bases, there was a span of 12 bases. Per the germline V gene, CDR1 is SEHNR and CDR2 is FQNEAQ (reference sequence). The CDR3 loop spans 13 amino acids. The CDR3 region is CASSLRPERGYTF. The DNA for the CDR3 is TGTGCCAGCAGCTTACGACCAGAGCGGGGCTACACCTTC.

CDR3 loop: CAVDSLNTEAFF. CDR3 DNA sequence: TGTGCCGTAGACAGCTTGAACACTGAAGCTTTCTTT. The chain couples TRBV28 to TRBJ1-1, with a tentative D call TRBD1 (5 bases). The CDR3 extends over 12 amino acids. The V gene's germline CDR1 is MDHEN and CDR2 SYDVKM. Trimming shortened V by 11 bases and J by 0 bases, and 10 bases separated the two germline ends.

The chain joins TRBV12-3 or TRBV12-4 to TRBJ2-7, with 9 positions matching TRBD1. V dropped 5 bases and J dropped 8; count of bases not matched to a gene: 4. This CDR3 is built from 12 residues. The CDR3 reads CASSENRGQQYF. As DNA, the CDR3 is TGTGCCAGCAGTGAAAACAGGGGGCAGCAGTACTTC.

The CDR3 region is CASSQDQNGKETQYF. The CDR3 bases are TGCGCCAGCAGCCAAGATCAGAACGGGAAAGAGACCCAGTACTTC. V usage is TRBV4-3 and J usage is TRBJ2-5; D possibly corresponds to TRBD2 (5 bases). Germline CDR1 reads LGHNA; CDR2 reads YSLEER. This CDR3 spans 15 amino acids. Trimming cost V 0 bases and J 3 bases, with 11 bases left between them.

The rearrangement links TRBV19 to TRBJ2-5; D may be TRBD2 (6 bases). The V and J ends lost 3 bases and 5 bases respectively, with 13 bases between them. The length of the CDR3 is 14 residues. The V gene's germline CDR1 is LNHDA and CDR2 SQIVND (reference sequence). Written as DNA, the CDR3 is TGTGCCAGTAGTATTGTTAGCGGTGTTGAGACCCAGTACTTC. Encoded protein: CASSIVSGVETQYF. Together with reference TRBV19 and TRBJ2-5, the CDR3 gives the full variable domain: DGGITQSPKYLFRKEGQNVTLSCEQNLNHDAMYWYRQDPGQGLRLIYYSQIVNDFQKGDIAEGYSVSREKKESFPLTVTSAQKNPTAFYLCASSIVSGVETQYFGPGTRLLVL.

The chain combines TRBV28 with TRBJ2-5, with 9 bases that match TRBD2. Germline V CDR1 and CDR2: MDHEN, SYDVKM. CDR3 length: 16 residues. Trimming took 7 bases from V and 0 from J; bases not matched to a gene: 9. CDR3 in DNA: TGTGCCAGCAAGAAAGCTAGCGGGGAGTACCAAGAGACCCAGTACTTC. It codes for CASKKASGEYQETQYF. The full variable domain, rest sourced from reference TRBV28 and TRBJ2-5, is DVKVTQSSRYLVKRTGEKVFLECVQDMDHENMFWYRQDPGLGLRLIYFSYDVKMKEKGDIPEGYSVSREKKERFSLILESASTNQTSMYLCASKKASGEYQETQYFGPGTRLLVL.

This chain links TRBV2 with TRBJ2-1; possibly TRBD2 for D (5 bases). V was shortened by 4 bases and J by 6 bases, with 16 bases between the two germline ends. Germline CDR1 and CDR2: SNHLY and FYNNEI. This CDR3 comprises 15 residues. The DNA of the CDR3 is TGTGCCAGCAGTGTGGACTCCCCGTCTTTCAATGAGCAGTTCTTC. Encoded protein: CASSVDSPSFNEQFF.

The V and J genes are TRBV9 and TRBJ2-3, with unresolved D. CDR1 is SGDLS and CDR2 is YYNGEE in the germline V gene. The CDR3 covers 13 residues. Trimming shortened V by 2 bases and J by 0 bases, and 4 bases separated the two germline ends. The CDR3 reads CASSVVSTDTQYF. CDR3 DNA: TGTGCCAGCAGCGTCGTGAGCACAGATACGCAGTATTTT.

The rearrangement joins TRBV2 to TRBJ1-2; no definite D call. CDR3 length: 13 amino acids. Trimming pared 4 bases from V and 5 bases from J, leaving 11 bases between. The germline CDR1 and CDR2 sequences are SNHLY and FYNNEI. CDR3 sequence (DNA): TGTGCCAGCAGTGGTTTGAGTTATTATGGCTACACCTTC. This encodes CASSGLSYYGYTF. Full variable domain (outside the CDR3, taken from reference TRBV2 and TRBJ1-2): EPEVTQTPSHQVTQMGQEVILRCVPISNHLYFYWYRQILGQKVEFLVSFYNNEISEKSEIFDDQFSVERPDGSNFTLKIRSTKLEDSAMYFCASSGLSYYGYTFGSGTRLTVV.